This T cell receptor beta chain appears in the sequencing data of a study of blood T cell repertoires in COVID-19. Study as a whole: Acute and convalescent COVID-19 samples came from the United States, Italy and Spain. Sample material is recorded as cDNA or gDNA derived from T cells, B-cell-depleted T cells, or PBMCs.

Per the study methods: Estimation of nucleated cell counts was performed using reference gene primer amplification. The table came from immunoSEQ multiplex PCR; TCRdb's copy has only in-frame clones and leaves some out. The V and J calls and clone size come from that table; D and trimming were worked out from the DNA. The data contain about 260,000 clones, about nine tenths of them singletons. This clonotype was sampled from a man aged 35 to 55 with active or convalescent COVID-19. Material: peripheral blood.

The CDR3 nucleotides read TGTGCCAGCAGCTCCCTGACAGGGACCAACAATGAGCAGTTCTTC. It is translated as CASSSLTGTNNEQFF. This sequence joins TRBV13 and TRBJ2-1; 7 bases match TRBD1. J lost 5 bases, V lost 4 bases, and 8 bases had no gene match. CDR3 length: 15 amino acids. The germline CDR1 and CDR2 sequences are PRHDT and FYEKMQ (reference sequence). Full variable domain (rest looked up from reference TRBV13 and TRBJ2-1): AAGVIQSPRHLIKEKRETATLKCYPIPRHDTVYWYQQGPGQDPQFLISFYEKMQSDKGSIPDRFSAQQFSDYHSELNMSSLELGDSALYFCASSSLTGTNNEQFFGPGTRLTVL.